This entry lists 18 T cell receptor beta chains sequenced from one sample in a study of T cell repertoires in cytomegalovirus infection. TCRdb re-called the reads through MiXCR, storing one row per CDR3 protein. The sample records 680,000 or so distinct CDR3 sequences, 30% to 40% being singletons. Their recognized antigens are unknown. The sequenced sample was cultured PBMCs, obtained from culture after CMV antigen stimulation. All receptors derive from a human donor in good health (CMV status not recorded). Some clones in this sample may be carry-over from other donors' samples.

The chain links TRBV12-3 or TRBV12-4 to TRBJ2-4; 9 nucleotides align to TRBD1. The CDR3 runs to 14 residues. Losses at the gene ends were 8 bases for V and 7 bases for J; bases not matched to a gene: 9. CDR3 protein: CASSQPGTGNIQYF. The CDR3 DNA is TGTGCCAGCTCCCAACCAGGGACAGGGAACATTCAGTACTTC.

The chain is built from TRBV10-3 and TRBJ1-2; D is unresolved. Germline-derived CDR1 and CDR2 are ENHRY and SYGVKD. The V end lost 0 bases, the J end lost 2 bases, and 7 bases lay between the germline ends. The CDR3 has 14 amino acids. CDR3 sequence reads: CAISESGSNYGYTF. In DNA, the CDR3 is TGTGCCATCAGTGAGTCAGGCAGCAACTATGGCTACACCTTC.

This clonotype was detected a few times. J is TRBJ2-3 and V is TRBV5-1; 10 bases map to TRBD2. Trimming took 4 bases from V and 5 from J; bases not matched to a gene: 7. The germline CDR1 and CDR2 sequences are SGHRS and YFSETQ. This CDR3 spans 15 amino acids. CDR3 bases: TGCGCCAGCAGCGGATCAGCGGGGGGGGTAGATACGCAGTATTTT. This translates into CASSGSAGGVDTQYF.

This clonotype was counted a few times. V and J are TRBV27 and TRBJ2-5; 8 nucleotides align to TRBD1. This CDR3 region has 16 residues. The V segment lost 5 bases and the J segment 5 bases; nucleotides outside the gene matches: 13. Germline V gene lookup returns CDR1 MNHEY and CDR2 SMNVEV (reference sequence). The CDR3 region is CASSPLSPGGGETQYF. The CDR3 bases are TGTGCCAGCAGTCCACTCTCACCAGGGGGCGGGGAGACCCAGTACTTC.

In its sample, this clonotype was seen once. The J gene is TRBJ2-7, the V gene TRBV20-1; possibly TRBD1 or TRBD2 for D (5 bases each). Trimming cost V 1 base and J 3 bases, with 7 bases left between them. Germline-derived CDR1 and CDR2 are DFQATT and SNEGSKA (reference sequence). There are 12 residues in the CDR3. The CDR3 nucleotides are TGCAGTGCTAGAGGGGGGTTCTACGAGCAGTACTTC. This gives the protein CSARGGFYEQYF.

The V call is TRBV6-6, the J call TRBJ1-6; possibly TRBD1 for D (5 bases). Germline-derived CDR1 and CDR2 are MNHNY and SVGAGI (reference sequence). Trimming took off 0 bases at V and 10 bases at J, with 22 bases between the two ends. This CDR3 comprises 18 residues. CDR3: CASSYSTLVGAPRSPLHF. The CDR3 DNA reads as TGTGCCAGCAGTTACTCTACGTTGGTTGGGGCTCCTAGGTCACCCCTCCACTTT.

J is TRBJ2-1 and V is TRBV2; no clear D gene. V was clipped by 6 bases and J by 7 bases, with 19 bases between them. Germline lookup yields CDR1 SNHLY and CDR2 FYNNEI. CDR3 length equals 15 residues. This CDR3 reads CASRAPGSTTNEQFF. For the CDR3, the DNA is TGTGCCAGCAGGGCCCCCGGTTCAACGACTAATGAGCAGTTCTTC.

The V call is TRBV5-6, the J call TRBJ2-1; TRBD1 matches 7 bases. Trimming took 7 bases from V and 1 from J; bases not matched to a gene: 5. CDR1 and CDR2 from the germline V gene are SGHDT and YYEEEE. The CDR3 covers 14 residues. In DNA form, the CDR3 reads TGTGCCAGCCCGGGGACAGAGTCCTACAATGAGCAGTTCTTC. This gives the protein CASPGTESYNEQFF.

The chain employs TRBV27 and TRBJ2-3, with TRBD2 identical over 9 bases. V gave up 4 bases and J gave up 1 base; unmatched junction bases: 6. CDR1 and CDR2 from the germline V gene are MNHEY and SMNVEV (reference sequence). This CDR3 is built from 16 residues. The CDR3 DNA follows: TGTGCCAGCAGTTCTAATAGACTAGCGGGCACAGATACGCAGTATTTT. Translated, it gives CASSSNRLAGTDTQYF.

CDR3 in DNA: TGTGCCAGCACCCAGGCAATGAACACTGAAGCTTTCTTT. Translated, it gives CASTQAMNTEAFF. The chain recombines TRBV6-6 with TRBJ1-1; D unresolved. CDR3 length: 13 amino acids. Looked up from germline, CDR1 is MNHNY and CDR2 is SVGAGI (reference sequence). The V end was cut by 7 bases, the J end by 0 bases, with 9 bases between.

This chain joins TRBV7-2 and TRBJ2-1, with D possibly matching TRBD2 (7 bases). The germline gives CDR1 SGHTA, CDR2 FQGNSA. This CDR3 comprises 12 residues. This CDR3 is CAGGGLWDEQFF. The CDR3 DNA follows: TGTGCAGGGGGGGGCCTATGGGATGAGCAGTTCTTC.

This clonotype was counted between two and nine times. The V call is TRBV28, the J call TRBJ1-1; D uncertain. There are 16 residues in the CDR3. Germline V lookup: CDR1 MDHEN, CDR2 SYDVKM. V lost 2 bases to trimming and J lost 0 bases, with 13 bases between them. Here the CDR3 reads CASSLQTWAMNTEAFF. As DNA, the CDR3 is TGTGCCAGCAGTTTACAGACCTGGGCAATGAACACTGAAGCTTTCTTT.

This clonotype was recorded a few times. The gene calls are TRBV19 and TRBJ1-5, with D possibly matching TRBD1 (5 bases). From germline, CDR1 is LNHDA and CDR2 SQIVND (reference sequence). Between the trimmed V and J ends, which lost 4 bases and 9 bases, there was a span of 22 bases. The CDR3 sequence is 16 residues long. The CDR3 is CASSTSPLGTQGPQHF. The CDR3 DNA reads TGTGCCAGTAGTACCTCTCCTCTGGGGACCCAGGGGCCCCAGCATTTT. The whole variable domain, filled in from reference TRBV19 and TRBJ1-5, reads DGGITQSPKYLFRKEGQNVTLSCEQNLNHDAMYWYRQDPGQGLRLIYYSQIVNDFQKGDIAEGYSVSREKKESFPLTVTSAQKNPTAFYLCASSTSPLGTQGPQHFGDGTRLSIL.

The chain links TRBV4-1 to TRBJ2-3; TRBD2 matches 7 bases. Germline V gives CDR1 MGHRA, CDR2 YSYEKL. V lost 1 base to trimming and J lost 4 bases; unmatched junction nucleotides: 14. The CDR3 covers 18 residues. In nucleotides, the CDR3 is TGCGCCAGCAGCCAAGCCCCTAGCGGACTAGGACGACCAGATACGCAGTATTTT. It translates to CASSQAPSGLGRPDTQYF.

The V call is TRBV5-4, the J call TRBJ2-1; 13 bases align to TRBD2. The germline gives CDR1 SGHNT, CDR2 YYREEE (reference sequence). The J segment lost 5 bases and the V segment lost 2 bases, leaving 10 bases of the junction unmatched. This CDR3 spans 18 amino acids. CDR3 nucleotides: TGTGCCAGCAGCTTACTAGCGGGGGGGCCCCCCCCTGACAATGAGCAGTTCTTC. It yields the protein CASSLLAGGPPPDNEQFF.

This chain links TRBV7-2 with TRBJ1-1, with D maybe TRBD1 (6 bases). The V end was cut by 1 base, the J end by 10 bases, with 19 bases between. The CDR3 has 15 residues. Per the germline V gene, CDR1 is SGHTA and CDR2 is FQGNSA. The CDR3 coding sequence is TGTGCCAGCAGCTTAGGGGGAGGGGGGGCCAATCGAGCTTTCTTT. This codes for CASSLGGGGANRAFF.

This chain links TRBV6-2 or TRBV6-3 with TRBJ1-5; D gene unclear. Trimming removed 6 bases from V and 6 bases from J, with 15 bases in between. CDR3 size: 14 residues. Germline V CDR1 and CDR2: MNHEY, SVGEGT. The CDR3 DNA sequence: TGTGCCAGCAGGAACGTGGAAAACGGTCAGCCCCAGCATTTT. Protein product: CASRNVENGQPQHF.

This clonotype was seen many times. The chain is built from TRBV7-2 and TRBJ1-4; D unclear. The germline V gene has CDR1 SGHTA and CDR2 FQGNSA. V was cut by 1 base and J by 3 bases, with 9 bases left in between. This CDR3 region has 15 residues. CDR3 DNA: TGTGCCAGCAGCTTAGGAGGACTCGCTAATGAAAAACTGTTTTTT. It specifies CASSLGGLANEKLFF.